Presented here are 13 T cell receptor beta chains from one specimen sequenced in a study of cytomegalovirus exposure and HLA in healthy donors (dated by TCRdb to about 2017). The library was generated by the immunoSEQ multiplex PCR assay. A mixture of 60 forward primers for TCR Vbeta segments and 13 reverse primers for TCR Jbeta segments was used in the multiplex PCR. TCRdb stores this immuneACCESS table with in-frame sequences only. Part of the clones is absent; in the studies checked, under half of the shortfall reflects unresolved V genes, and no reason is known for the rest. This sample lists approximately 150,000 clones; 71% were detected once. The ten largest clones add up to under 3.5% of the sample. Sequences were obtained from PBMCs. All receptors come from a woman aged 25 to 45 in good health and CMV-seronegative.

The rearrangement uses TRBV7-8 and TRBJ2-6; perhaps TRBD1 as D (7 bases). The CDR3 totals 19 residues. CDR1 and CDR2 (germline): SGHVS, FQNEAQ. V lost 5 bases and J 2 bases, leaving 22 bases between the germline ends. The CDR3 nucleotides are TGTGCCAGCAGCCTCCAGGGGGGCCGGGGTGGGGCTGGGGCCAACGTCCTGACTTTC. Its translation is CASSLQGGRGGAGANVLTF.

The rearrangement links TRBV6-1 to TRBJ1-1; D remains unclear. Germline loops: CDR1 MNHNS, CDR2 SASEGT. The V and J ends lost 3 bases and 0 bases respectively, with 5 bases between them. The CDR3 is made up of 13 amino acids. In nucleotides, the CDR3 is TGTGCCAGCAGTGACAGGATGAACACTGAAGCTTTCTTT. Translated: CASSDRMNTEAFF.

This clone was seen a single time. The J gene is TRBJ1-1, the V gene TRBV18, with a tentative D call TRBD1 (5 bases). Germline CDR1 and CDR2: KGHSH and LQKENI. The CDR3 extends over 15 amino acids. Trimming removed 1 base at V and 3 bases at J, with 12 bases between. In DNA form, the CDR3 reads TGTGCCAGCTCACCACAAGGGGCTGGTTACACTGAAGCTTTCTTT. Translated: CASSPQGAGYTEAFF.

This clone is a singleton in its sample. The chain joins TRBV7-6 to TRBJ2-3, with 10 bases matching TRBD2. Germline assignment: CDR1 SGHVS and CDR2 FNYEAQ. With V trimmed by 5 bases and J by 3 bases, 11 bases remained unmatched. This CDR3 spans 17 amino acids. The CDR3 DNA reads as TGTGCCAGCAGCCTCCGGATAGCGGGAGGCCCGACAGATACGCAGTATTTT. It is translated as CASSLRIAGGPTDTQYF.

This clone was seen only a few times. V and J are TRBV19 and TRBJ2-5; 7 positions agree with TRBD1. CDR3 length: 15 amino acids. With 4 bases clipped from V and 4 bases from J, the junction kept 9 bases outside the gene matches. Germline V gene data show CDR1 as LNHDA and CDR2 as SQIVND (reference sequence). The CDR3 DNA reads as TGTGCCAGTAGTACCACAGGGGAAGTCGGAGAGACCCAGTACTTC. Translated, it gives CASSTTGEVGETQYF. The full variable domain, with the rest looked up from reference TRBV19 and TRBJ2-5, is DGGITQSPKYLFRKEGQNVTLSCEQNLNHDAMYWYRQDPGQGLRLIYYSQIVNDFQKGDIAEGYSVSREKKESFPLTVTSAQKNPTAFYLCASSTTGEVGETQYFGPGTRLLVL.

The V call is TRBV7-6, the J call TRBJ1-4, with D possibly TRBD1 on 5 matching bases. The germline V gene encodes CDR1 SGHVS and CDR2 FNYEAQ. V was cut by 8 bases and J by 2 bases, with 12 bases left in between. There are 14 residues in the CDR3. CDR3 region: CASGAGVTNEKLFF. The CDR3 region has the DNA TGTGCCAGCGGTGCGGGGGTGACTAATGAAAAACTGTTTTTT.

The chain joins TRBV19 to TRBJ1-3, with D perhaps TRBD1 (6 bases). This CDR3 is built from 15 residues. V lost 3 bases and J lost 2, with 11 bases in between. Germline CDR1 LNHDA, CDR2 SQIVND (reference sequence). DNA for the CDR3: TGTGCCAGTAGTATCTCGGGACAAGCTGGAAACACCATATATTTT. Translating it yields CASSISGQAGNTIYF.

This clone occurred once. J is TRBJ2-5 and V is TRBV11-3; the D gene is possibly TRBD1 (6 bases). The V gene lost 2 bases and the J gene lost 5 bases, with 15 bases spanning the gap. CDR3 size: 15 residues. Per germline, CDR1 SGHNT and CDR2 YENEEA. CDR3 sequence: CASSLRSGAVETQYF. CDR3 coding DNA: TGTGCCAGCAGCTTACGGTCAGGGGCTGTGGAGACCCAGTACTTC.

The chain joins TRBV28 to TRBJ1-2; D not certain. Trimming removed 1 base from V and 2 bases from J, with 8 bases in between. Germline lookup yields CDR1 MDHEN and CDR2 SYDVKM. This CDR3 region has 14 residues. The chain's CDR3 is CASSLSAGNYGYTF. CDR3 nucleotides: TGTGCCAGCAGTTTATCGGCCGGGAACTATGGCTACACCTTC.

The V gene is TRBV19, the J gene TRBJ2-3; no definite D call. The CDR3 length is 14 residues. Germline CDR1 is LNHDA and CDR2 is SQIVND (reference sequence). The V and J ends lost 5 bases and 1 base respectively, with 10 bases between them. CDR3 DNA: TGTGCCAGTAGTTGGTCTCGAGGCACAGATACGCAGTATTTT. The encoded protein is CASSWSRGTDTQYF.

CDR3 in amino acids: CASSQSPRGEETQYF. The CDR3 DNA reads TGCGCCAGCAGCCAGTCTCCGCGGGGGGAAGAGACCCAGTACTTC. The chain carries TRBV4-3 and TRBJ2-5; 8 positions match TRBD2. Germline CDR1 is LGHNA and CDR2 is YSLEER. V gave up 3 bases and J gave up 3 bases; unmatched junction bases: 6. There are 15 residues in the CDR3.

The chain combines TRBV7-9 with TRBJ2-5, with 9 bases lining up with TRBD2. The trim removed 1 base at V and 5 bases at J, leaving 8 bases unmatched. Germline CDR1 SEHNR, CDR2 FQNEAQ (reference sequence). The CDR3 spans 16 residues. The CDR3 loop reads CASSLDRREGRETQYF. CDR3 bases: TGTGCCAGCAGCTTAGATCGGCGGGAGGGCCGTGAGACCCAGTACTTC.

The chain links TRBV29-1 to TRBJ2-5; no reliable D call. With 4 bases removed from V and 5 bases from J, the gap between germline ends came to 23 bases. The germline V gene encodes CDR1 SQVTM and CDR2 ANQGSEA. This CDR3 has 16 amino acids. This CDR3 is CSVVRMMPFSSETQYF. Written as DNA, the CDR3 is TGCAGCGTTGTTCGTATGATGCCTTTTTCGAGTGAGACCCAGTACTTC.